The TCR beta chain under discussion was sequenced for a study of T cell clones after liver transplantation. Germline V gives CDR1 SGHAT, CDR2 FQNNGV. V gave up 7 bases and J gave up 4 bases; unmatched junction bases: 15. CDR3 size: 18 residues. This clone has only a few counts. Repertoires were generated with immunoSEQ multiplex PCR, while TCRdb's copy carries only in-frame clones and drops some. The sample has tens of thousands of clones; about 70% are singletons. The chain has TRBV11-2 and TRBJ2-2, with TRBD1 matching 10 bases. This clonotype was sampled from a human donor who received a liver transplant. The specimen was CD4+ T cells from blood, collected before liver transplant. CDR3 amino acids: CASNPRTGTGVSTGELFF. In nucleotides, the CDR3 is TGTGCCAGCAATCCCCGAACCGGGACAGGGGTGAGCACCGGGGAGCTGTTTTTT. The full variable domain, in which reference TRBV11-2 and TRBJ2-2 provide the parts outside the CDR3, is EAGVAQSPRYKIIEKRQSVAFWCNPISGHATLYWYQQILGQGPKLLIQFQNNGVVDDSQLPKDRFSAERLKGVDSTLKIQPAKLEDSAVYLCASNPRTGTGVSTGELFFGEGSRLTVL.